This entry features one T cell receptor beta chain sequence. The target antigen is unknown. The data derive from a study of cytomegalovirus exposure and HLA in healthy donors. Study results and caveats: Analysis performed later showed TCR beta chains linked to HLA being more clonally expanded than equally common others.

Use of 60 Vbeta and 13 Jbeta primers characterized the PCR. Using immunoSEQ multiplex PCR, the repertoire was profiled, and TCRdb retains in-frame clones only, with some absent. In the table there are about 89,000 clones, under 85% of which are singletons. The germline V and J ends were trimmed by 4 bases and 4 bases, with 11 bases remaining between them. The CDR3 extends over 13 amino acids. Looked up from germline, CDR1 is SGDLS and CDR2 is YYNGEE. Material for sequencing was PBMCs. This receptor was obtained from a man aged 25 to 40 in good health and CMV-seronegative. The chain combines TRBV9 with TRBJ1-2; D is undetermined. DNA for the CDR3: TGTGCCAGCAGCTCTGCCGGGGTCTATGGCTACACCTTC. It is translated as CASSSAGVYGYTF.